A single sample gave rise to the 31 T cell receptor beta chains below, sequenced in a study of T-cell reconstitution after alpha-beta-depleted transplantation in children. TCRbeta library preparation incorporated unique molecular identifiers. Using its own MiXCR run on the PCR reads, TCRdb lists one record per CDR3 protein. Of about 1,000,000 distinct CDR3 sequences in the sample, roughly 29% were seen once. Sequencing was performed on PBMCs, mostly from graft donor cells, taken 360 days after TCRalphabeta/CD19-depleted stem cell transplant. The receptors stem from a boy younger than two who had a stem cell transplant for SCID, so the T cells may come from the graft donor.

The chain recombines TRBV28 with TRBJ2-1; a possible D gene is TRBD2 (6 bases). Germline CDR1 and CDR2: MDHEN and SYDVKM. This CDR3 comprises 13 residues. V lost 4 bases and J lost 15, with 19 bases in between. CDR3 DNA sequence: TGTGCCAGCAGTTCCGAGACTAGTCGAGGTCCGTTCTTC. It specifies CASSSETSRGPFF.

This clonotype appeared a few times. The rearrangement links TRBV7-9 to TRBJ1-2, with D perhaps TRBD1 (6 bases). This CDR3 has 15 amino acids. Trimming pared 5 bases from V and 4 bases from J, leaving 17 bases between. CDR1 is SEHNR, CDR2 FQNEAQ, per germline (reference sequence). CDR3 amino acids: CASSPNDWGLYGYTF. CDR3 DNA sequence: TGTGCCAGCAGCCCCAACGACTGGGGGCTCTATGGCTACACCTTC. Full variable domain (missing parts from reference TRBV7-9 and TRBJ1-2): DTGVSQNPRHKITKRGQNVTFRCDPISEHNRLYWYRQTLGQGPEFLTYFQNEAQLEKSRLLSDRFSAERPKGSFSTLEIQRTEQGDSAMYLCASSPNDWGLYGYTFGSGTRLTVV.

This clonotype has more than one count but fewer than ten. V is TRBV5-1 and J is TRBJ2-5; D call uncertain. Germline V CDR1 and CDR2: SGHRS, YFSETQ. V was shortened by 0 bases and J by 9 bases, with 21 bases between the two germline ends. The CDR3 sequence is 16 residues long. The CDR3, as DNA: TGCGCCAGCAGCTTGGGGCTGGGCACGGCAGTAAGTGCCCAGTACTTC. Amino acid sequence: CASSLGLGTAVSAQYF.

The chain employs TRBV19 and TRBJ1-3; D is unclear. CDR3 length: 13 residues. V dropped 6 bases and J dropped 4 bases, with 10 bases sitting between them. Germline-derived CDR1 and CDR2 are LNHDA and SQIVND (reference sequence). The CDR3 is CASRSDRGNTIYF. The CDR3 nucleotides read TGTGCCAGTAGGTCGGATCGAGGAAACACCATATATTTT.

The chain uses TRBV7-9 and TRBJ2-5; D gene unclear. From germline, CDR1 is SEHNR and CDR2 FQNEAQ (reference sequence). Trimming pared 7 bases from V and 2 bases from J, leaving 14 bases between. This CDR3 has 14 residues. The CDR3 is CASTSRQIQETQYF. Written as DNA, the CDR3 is TGTGCCAGCACCTCCCGCCAGATTCAAGAGACCCAGTACTTC. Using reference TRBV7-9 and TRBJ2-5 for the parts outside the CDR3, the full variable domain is DTGVSQNPRHKITKRGQNVTFRCDPISEHNRLYWYRQTLGQGPEFLTYFQNEAQLEKSRLLSDRFSAERPKGSFSTLEIQRTEQGDSAMYLCASTSRQIQETQYFGPGTRLLVL.

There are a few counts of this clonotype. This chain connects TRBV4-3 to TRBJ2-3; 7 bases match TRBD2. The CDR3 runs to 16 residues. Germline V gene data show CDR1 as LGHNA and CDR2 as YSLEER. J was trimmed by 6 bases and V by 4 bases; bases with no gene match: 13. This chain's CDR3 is CASSRNDLGEGDTQYF. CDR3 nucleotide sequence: TGCGCCAGCAGCCGCAACGACCTCGGGGAGGGGGATACGCAGTATTTT.

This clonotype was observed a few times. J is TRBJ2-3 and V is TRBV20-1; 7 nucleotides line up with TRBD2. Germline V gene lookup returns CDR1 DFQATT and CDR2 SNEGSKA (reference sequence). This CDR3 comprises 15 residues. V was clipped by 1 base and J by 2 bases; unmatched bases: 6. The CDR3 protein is CSARASGGFTDTQYF. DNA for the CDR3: TGCAGTGCTAGAGCGTCCGGGGGGTTCACAGATACGCAGTATTTT.

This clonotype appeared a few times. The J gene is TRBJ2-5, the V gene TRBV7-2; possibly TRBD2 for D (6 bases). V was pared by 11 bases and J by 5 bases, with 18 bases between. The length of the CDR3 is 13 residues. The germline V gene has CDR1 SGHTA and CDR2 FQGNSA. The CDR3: CASLRGTFETQYF. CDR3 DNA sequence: TGTGCCTCACTCCGTGGGACTTTTGAGACCCAGTACTTC.

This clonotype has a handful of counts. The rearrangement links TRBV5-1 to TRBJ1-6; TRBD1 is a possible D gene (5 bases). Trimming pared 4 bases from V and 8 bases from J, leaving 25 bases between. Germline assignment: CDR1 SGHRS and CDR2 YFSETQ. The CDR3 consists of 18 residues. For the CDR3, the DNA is TGCGCCAGCAGCCTCTCCGGGACGAACCTTCCCCGGGATTCACCCCTCCACTTT. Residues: CASSLSGTNLPRDSPLHF.

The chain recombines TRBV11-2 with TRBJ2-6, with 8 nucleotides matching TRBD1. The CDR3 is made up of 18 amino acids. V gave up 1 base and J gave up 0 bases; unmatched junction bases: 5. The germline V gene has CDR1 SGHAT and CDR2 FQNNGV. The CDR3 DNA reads TGTGCCAGCAGCTTAGGGACAGGGACCTACTCTGGGGCCAACGTCCTGACTTTC. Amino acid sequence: CASSLGTGTYSGANVLTF.

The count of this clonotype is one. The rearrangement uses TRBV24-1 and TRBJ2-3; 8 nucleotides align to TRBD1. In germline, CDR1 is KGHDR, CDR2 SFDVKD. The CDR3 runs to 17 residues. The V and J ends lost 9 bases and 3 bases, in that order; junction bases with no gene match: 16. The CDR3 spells CATSKKTGATQTDTQYF. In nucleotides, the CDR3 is TGTGCCACCTCGAAGAAGACAGGGGCCACACAGACAGATACGCAGTATTTT.

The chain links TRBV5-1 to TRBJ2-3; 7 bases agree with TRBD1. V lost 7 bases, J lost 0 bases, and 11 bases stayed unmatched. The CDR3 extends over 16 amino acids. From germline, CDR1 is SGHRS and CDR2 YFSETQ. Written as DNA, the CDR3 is TGCGCCAGCGCCTCACGAGGGGGCCCTAGCACAGATACGCAGTATTTT. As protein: CASASRGGPSTDTQYF. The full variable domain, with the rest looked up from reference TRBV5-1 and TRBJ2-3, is KAGVTQTPRYLIKTRGQQVTLSCSPISGHRSVSWYQQTPGQGLQFLFEYFSETQRNKGNFPGRFSGRQFSNSRSEMNVSTLELGDSALYLCASASRGGPSTDTQYFGPGTRLTVL.

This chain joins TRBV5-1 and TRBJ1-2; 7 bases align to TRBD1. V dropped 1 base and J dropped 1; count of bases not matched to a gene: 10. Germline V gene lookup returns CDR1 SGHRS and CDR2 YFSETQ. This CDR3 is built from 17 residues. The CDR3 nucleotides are TGCGCCAGCAGCTTGTCGGTGGGGGACAGATTTAACTATGGCTACACCTTC. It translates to CASSLSVGDRFNYGYTF.

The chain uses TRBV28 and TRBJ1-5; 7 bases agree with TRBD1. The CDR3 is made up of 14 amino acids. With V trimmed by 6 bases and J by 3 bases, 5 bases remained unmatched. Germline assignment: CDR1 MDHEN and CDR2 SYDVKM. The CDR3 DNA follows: TGTGCCAGCAGCCGGGACAGACCCAATCAGCCCCAGCATTTT. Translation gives CASSRDRPNQPQHF.

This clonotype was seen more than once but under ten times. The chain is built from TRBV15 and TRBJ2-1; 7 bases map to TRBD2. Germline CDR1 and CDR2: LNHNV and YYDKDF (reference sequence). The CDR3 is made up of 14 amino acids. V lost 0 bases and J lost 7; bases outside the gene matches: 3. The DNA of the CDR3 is TGTGCCACCAGCAGAGATGGGGGGGTGAATGAGCAGTTCTTC. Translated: CATSRDGGVNEQFF.

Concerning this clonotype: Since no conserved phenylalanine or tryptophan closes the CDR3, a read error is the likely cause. The CDR3: CATSRDLFAYEQYS. In nucleotides, the CDR3 is TGTGCCACCAGCAGAGATCTCTTCGCCTACGAGCAGTACTCC. The V call is TRBV15, the J call TRBJ2-7; no definite D call. Germline assignment: CDR1 LNHNV and CDR2 YYDKDF (reference sequence). CDR3 length equals 14 residues. Trimming left V 0 bases short and J 2 bases short, with 8 bases between.

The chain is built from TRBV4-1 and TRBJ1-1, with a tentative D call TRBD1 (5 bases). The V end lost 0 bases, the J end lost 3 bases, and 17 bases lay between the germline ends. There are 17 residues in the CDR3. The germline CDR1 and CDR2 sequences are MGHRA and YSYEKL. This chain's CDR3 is CASSQDWGPPFDTEAFF. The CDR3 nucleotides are TGCGCCAGCAGCCAAGATTGGGGCCCCCCTTTTGACACTGAAGCTTTCTTT.

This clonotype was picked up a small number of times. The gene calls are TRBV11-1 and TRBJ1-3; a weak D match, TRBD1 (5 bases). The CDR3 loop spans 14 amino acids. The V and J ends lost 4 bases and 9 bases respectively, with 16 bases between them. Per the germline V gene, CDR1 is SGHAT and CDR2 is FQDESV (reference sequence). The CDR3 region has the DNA TGTGCCAGCAGCTCCGACCCCGGGACCTCCACCATATATTTT. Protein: CASSSDPGTSTIYF. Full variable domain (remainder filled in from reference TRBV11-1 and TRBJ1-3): EAEVAQSPRYKITEKSQAVAFWCDPISGHATLYWYRQILGQGPELLVQFQDESVVDDSQLPKDRFSAERLKGVDSTLKIQPAELGDSAMYLCASSSDPGTSTIYFGEGSWLTVV.

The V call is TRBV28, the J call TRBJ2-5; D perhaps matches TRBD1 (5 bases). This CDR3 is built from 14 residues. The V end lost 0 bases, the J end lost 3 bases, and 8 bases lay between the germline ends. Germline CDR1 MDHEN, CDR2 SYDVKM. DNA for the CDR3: TGTGCCAGCAGTTTATGGGGGCAGGAAGAGACCCAGTACTTC. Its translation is CASSLWGQEETQYF.

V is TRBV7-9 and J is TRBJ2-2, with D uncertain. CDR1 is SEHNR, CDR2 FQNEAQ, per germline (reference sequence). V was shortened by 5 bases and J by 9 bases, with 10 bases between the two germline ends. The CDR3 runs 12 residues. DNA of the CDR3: TGTGCCAGCAGCGCAGGAAGGCGGGAGCTGTTTTTT. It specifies CASSAGRRELFF.

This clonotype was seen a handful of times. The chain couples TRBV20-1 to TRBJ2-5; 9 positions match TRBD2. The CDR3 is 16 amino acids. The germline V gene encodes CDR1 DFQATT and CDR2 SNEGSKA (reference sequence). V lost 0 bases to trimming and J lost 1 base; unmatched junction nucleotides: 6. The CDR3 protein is CSARDWVAGVQETQYF. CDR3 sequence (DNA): TGCAGTGCTAGAGATTGGGTAGCGGGGGTCCAAGAGACCCAGTACTTC.

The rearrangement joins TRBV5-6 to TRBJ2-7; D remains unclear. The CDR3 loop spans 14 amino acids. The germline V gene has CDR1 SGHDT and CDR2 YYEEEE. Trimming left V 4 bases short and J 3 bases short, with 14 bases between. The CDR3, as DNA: TGTGCCAGCAGCCGCGGTTCGTATGTCTACGAGCAGTACTTC. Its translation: CASSRGSYVYEQYF. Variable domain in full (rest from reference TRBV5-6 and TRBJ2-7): DAGVTQSPTHLIKTRGQQVTLRCSPKSGHDTVSWYQQALGQGPQFIFQYYEEEERQRGNFPDRFSGHQFPNYSSELNVNALLLGDSALYLCASSRGSYVYEQYFGPGTRLTVT.

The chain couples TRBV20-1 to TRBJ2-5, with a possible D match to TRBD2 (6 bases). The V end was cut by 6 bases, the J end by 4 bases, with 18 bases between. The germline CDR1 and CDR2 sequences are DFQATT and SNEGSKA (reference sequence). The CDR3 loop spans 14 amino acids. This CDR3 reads CSALRVAVAETQYF. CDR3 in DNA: TGCAGTGCCCTCCGGGTAGCGGTAGCAGAGACCCAGTACTTC.

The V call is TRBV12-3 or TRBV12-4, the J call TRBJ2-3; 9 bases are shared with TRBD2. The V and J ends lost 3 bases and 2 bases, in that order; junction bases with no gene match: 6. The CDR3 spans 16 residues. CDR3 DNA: TGTGCCAGCAGTTTGGCCGGACTAGCGAACACAGATACGCAGTATTTT. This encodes CASSLAGLANTDTQYF.

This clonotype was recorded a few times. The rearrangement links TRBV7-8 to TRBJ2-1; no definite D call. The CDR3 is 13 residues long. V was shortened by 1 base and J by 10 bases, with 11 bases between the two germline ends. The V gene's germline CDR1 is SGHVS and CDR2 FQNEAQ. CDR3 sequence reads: CASSLDWFGEQFF. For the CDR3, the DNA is TGTGCCAGCAGCTTAGACTGGTTCGGGGAGCAGTTCTTC. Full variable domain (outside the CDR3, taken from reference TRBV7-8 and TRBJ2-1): GAGVSQSPRYKVAKRGQDVALRCDPISGHVSLFWYQQALGQGPEFLTYFQNEAQLDKSGLPSDRFFAERPEGSVSTLKIQRTQQEDSAVYLCASSLDWFGEQFFGPGTRLTVL.

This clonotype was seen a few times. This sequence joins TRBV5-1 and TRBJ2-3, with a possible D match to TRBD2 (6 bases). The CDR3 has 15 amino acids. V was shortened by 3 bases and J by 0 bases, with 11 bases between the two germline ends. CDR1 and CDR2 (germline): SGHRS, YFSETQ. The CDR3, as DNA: TGCGCCAGCAGCTGGGAGGCCTTGAGCACAGATACGCAGTATTTT. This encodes CASSWEALSTDTQYF.

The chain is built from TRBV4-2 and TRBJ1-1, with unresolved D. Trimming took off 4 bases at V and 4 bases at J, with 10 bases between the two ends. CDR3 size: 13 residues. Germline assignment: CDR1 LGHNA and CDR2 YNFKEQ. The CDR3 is CASSRPGGTEAFF. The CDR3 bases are TGTGCCAGCAGCCGCCCAGGTGGCACTGAAGCTTTCTTT.

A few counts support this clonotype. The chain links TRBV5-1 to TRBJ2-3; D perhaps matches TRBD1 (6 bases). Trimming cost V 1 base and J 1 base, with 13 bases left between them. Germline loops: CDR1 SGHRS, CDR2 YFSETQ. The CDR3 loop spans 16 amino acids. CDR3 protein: CASSLKGQKRTDTQYF. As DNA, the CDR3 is TGCGCCAGCAGCTTGAAGGGACAAAAACGCACAGATACGCAGTATTTT.

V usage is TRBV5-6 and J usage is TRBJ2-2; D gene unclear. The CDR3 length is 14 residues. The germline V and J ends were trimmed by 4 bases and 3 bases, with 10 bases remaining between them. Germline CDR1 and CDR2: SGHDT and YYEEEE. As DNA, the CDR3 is TGTGCCAGCAGCCTGACCAGGCACACCGGGGAGCTGTTTTTT. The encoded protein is CASSLTRHTGELFF.

The CDR3 loop is CASSLGWAGSYEQYF. The CDR3 DNA reads as TGCGCCAGCAGCTTAGGTTGGGCCGGTAGCTACGAGCAGTACTTC. The chain combines TRBV5-1 with TRBJ2-7; no firm D call. The CDR3 has 15 amino acids. Germline values: CDR1 SGHRS, CDR2 YFSETQ. V was pared by 2 bases and J by 3 bases, with 15 bases between.

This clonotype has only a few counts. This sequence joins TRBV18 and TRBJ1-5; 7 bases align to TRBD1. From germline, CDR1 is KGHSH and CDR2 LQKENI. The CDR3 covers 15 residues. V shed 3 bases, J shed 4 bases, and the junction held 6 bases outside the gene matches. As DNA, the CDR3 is TGTGCCAGCTCACCTATCATGGACAGGAATCAGCCCCAGCATTTT. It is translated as CASSPIMDRNQPQHF.